The following is a T cell receptor (beta chain) sequence with its context. The antigen is not known. CDR1 and CDR2 from the germline V gene are SGHRS and YFSETQ. Between the trimmed V and J ends, which lost 0 bases and 3 bases, there was a span of 17 bases. This CDR3 contains 17 residues. The data belong to a study of shared clonotypes between healthy human individuals. Notes on the study in general: Clonotype sharing among donors likely depends on sequencing depth.

The data were produced by immunoSEQ multiplex PCR, yet TCRdb's version contains in-frame clones alone and is incomplete. The sample gives some 700,000 clones, less than 95% of which show up once; roughly 36% is in the top ten. The clonotype was recovered from a man between 18 and 35 years old in good health. Some clones in this sample may be carry-over from other donors' samples. The rearrangement links TRBV5-1 to TRBJ2-3; D possibly corresponds to TRBD2 (6 bases). Source material: memory CD8+ T cells from PBMCs. The subset denotes: CD45RO+ cells pooled with CCR7-negative TemRA cells. The CDR3 spells CASSLVRREGGTDTQYF. The DNA of the CDR3 is TGCGCCAGCAGCTTGGTGAGGAGAGAAGGAGGGACAGATACGCAGTATTTT.